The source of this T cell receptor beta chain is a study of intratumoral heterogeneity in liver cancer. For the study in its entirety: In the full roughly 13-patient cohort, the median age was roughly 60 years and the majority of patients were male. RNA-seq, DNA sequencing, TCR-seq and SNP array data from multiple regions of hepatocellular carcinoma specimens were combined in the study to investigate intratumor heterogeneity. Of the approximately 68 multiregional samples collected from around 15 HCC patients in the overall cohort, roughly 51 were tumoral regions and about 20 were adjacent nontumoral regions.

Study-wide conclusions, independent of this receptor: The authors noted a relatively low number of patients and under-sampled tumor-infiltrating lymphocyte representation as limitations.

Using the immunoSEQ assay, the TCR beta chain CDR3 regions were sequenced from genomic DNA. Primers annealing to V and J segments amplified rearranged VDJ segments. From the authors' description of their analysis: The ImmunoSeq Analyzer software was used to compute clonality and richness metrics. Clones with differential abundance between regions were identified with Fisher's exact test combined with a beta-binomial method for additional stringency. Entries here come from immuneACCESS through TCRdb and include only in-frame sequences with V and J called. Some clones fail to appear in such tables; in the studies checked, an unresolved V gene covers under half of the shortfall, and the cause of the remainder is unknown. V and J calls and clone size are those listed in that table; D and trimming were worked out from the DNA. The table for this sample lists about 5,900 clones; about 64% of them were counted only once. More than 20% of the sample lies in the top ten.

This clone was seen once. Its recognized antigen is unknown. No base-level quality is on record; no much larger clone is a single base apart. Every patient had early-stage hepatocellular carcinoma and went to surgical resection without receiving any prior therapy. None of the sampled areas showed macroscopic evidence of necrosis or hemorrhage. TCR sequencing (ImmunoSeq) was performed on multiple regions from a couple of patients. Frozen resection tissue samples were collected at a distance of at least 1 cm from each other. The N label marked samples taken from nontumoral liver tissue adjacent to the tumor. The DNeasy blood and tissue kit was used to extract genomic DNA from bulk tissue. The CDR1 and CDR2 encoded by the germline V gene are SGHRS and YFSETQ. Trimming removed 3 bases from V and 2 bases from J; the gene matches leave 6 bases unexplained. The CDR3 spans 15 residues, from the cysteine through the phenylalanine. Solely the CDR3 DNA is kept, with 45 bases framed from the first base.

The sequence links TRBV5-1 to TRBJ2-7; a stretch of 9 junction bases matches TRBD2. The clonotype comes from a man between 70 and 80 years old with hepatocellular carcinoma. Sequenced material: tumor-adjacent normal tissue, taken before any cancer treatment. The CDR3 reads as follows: CASSSSGGHPYEQYF. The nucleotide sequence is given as TGCGCCAGCAGCTCAAGCGGGGGGCACCCCTACGAGCAGTACTTC.